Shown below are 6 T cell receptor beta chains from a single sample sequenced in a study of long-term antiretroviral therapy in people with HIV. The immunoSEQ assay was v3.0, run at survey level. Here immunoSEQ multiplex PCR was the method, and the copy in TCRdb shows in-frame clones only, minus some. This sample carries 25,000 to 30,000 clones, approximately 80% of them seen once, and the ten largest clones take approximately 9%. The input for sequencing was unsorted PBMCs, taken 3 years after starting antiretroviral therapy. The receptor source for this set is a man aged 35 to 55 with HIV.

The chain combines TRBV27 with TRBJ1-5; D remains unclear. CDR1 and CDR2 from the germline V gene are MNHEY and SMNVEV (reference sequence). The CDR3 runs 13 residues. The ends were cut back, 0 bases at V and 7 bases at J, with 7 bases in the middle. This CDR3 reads CASSLSSRQPQHF. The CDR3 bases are TGTGCCAGCAGTTTATCGTCGCGGCAGCCCCAGCATTTT.

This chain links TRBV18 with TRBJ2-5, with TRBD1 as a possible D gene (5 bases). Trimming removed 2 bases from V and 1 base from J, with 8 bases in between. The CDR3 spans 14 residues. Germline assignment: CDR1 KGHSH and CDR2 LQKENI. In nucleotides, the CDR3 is TGTGCCAGCTCACCAACAGGTTTCCAAGAGACCCAGTACTTC. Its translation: CASSPTGFQETQYF.

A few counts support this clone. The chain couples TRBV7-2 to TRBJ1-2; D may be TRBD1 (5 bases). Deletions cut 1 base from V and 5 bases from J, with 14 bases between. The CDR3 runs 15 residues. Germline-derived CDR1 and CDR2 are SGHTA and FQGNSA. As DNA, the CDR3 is TGTGCCAGCAGCTTAGTGGCAGGGACCGATTATGGCTACACCTTC. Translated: CASSLVAGTDYGYTF. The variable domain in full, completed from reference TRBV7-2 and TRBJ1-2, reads GAGVSQSPSNKVTEKGKDVELRCDPISGHTALYWYRQSLGQGLEFLIYFQGNSAPDKSGLPSDRFSAERTGGSVSTLTIQRTQQEDSAVYLCASSLVAGTDYGYTFGSGTRLTVV.

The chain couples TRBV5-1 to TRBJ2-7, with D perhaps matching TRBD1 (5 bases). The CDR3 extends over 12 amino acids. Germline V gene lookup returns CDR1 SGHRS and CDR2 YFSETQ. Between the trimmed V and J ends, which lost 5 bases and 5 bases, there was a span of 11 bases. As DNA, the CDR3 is TGCGCCAGCAGTGCGCCAGGGAACGAGCAGTACTTC. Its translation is CASSAPGNEQYF.

The CDR3 region has the DNA TGTGCCAGTAGCCGGACAGGGCGAACTGAAGCTTTCTTT. Translating it yields CASSRTGRTEAFF. The chain has TRBV19 and TRBJ1-1; 8 bases are a match to TRBD1. This CDR3 region has 13 residues. The junction had 5 bases not matched to a gene; V was cut back by 6 bases and J by 5 bases. CDR1 is LNHDA and CDR2 is SQIVND in the germline V gene (reference sequence).

The CDR3 region has the DNA TGTGCCAGCAGCGCCACAGGGGGCAGGTCACCCCTCCACTTT. Its protein is CASSATGGRSPLHF. The chain links TRBV13 to TRBJ1-6; TRBD1 aligns across 9 bases. This CDR3 is 14 amino acids long. The germline gives CDR1 PRHDT, CDR2 FYEKMQ (reference sequence). V lost 5 bases and J lost 10; bases outside the gene matches: 6.